What follows is one T cell receptor beta chain and its context. This sample is drawn from a study of blood T cell repertoires in COVID-19. Overall study context: Samples came from the United States, Italy and Spain, spanning acute and convalescent COVID-19.

How the authors handled the data: Estimation of nucleated cell counts was performed using reference gene primer amplification. Method: immunoSEQ multiplex PCR; TCRdb's copy keeps in-frame clones and lacks some. V, J and clone size are those of that table, while D and trimming were read from the DNA. This sample has about 210,000 clones, with around three quarters found just once. CDR1 ENHRY and CDR2 SYGVKD come from the germline V gene. The V and J ends lost 4 bases and 0 bases respectively, with 16 bases between them. This CDR3 is 16 amino acids long. The receptor was derived from a woman in her 70s with acute or convalescent COVID-19. Sequencing was carried out using peripheral blood. This chain uses TRBV10-3 with TRBJ2-7; D is uncertain. CDR3 DNA sequence: TGTGCCATCAGTGGGCTAATCACGCGGAGCTCCTACGAGCAGTACTTC. It is translated as CAISGLITRSSYEQYF.